This T cell receptor beta chain is from a study of blood T cells in healthy people across ages. Overall study findings and caveats: The study found TCR beta diversity correlated strongly with naive T cell percentage.

The germline V gene encodes CDR1 LGHDT and CDR2 YNNKEL (reference sequence). This CDR3 is built from 17 residues. With 2 bases removed from V and 4 bases from J, the gap between germline ends came to 18 bases. As concerns this clonotype: Its matching antigen is unknown.

Combining a sample-barcoded 5' primer with a J-beta primer mix, a second PCR ran for about 6 to 11 cycles. Via MiXCR, TCRdb re-called the 5' RACE reads, giving one row per CDR3 protein. The data show approximately 850,000 distinct CDR3 sequences, around two fifths seen once. With each sample, at least 5.5 micrograms of total RNA were extracted. Sequences were obtained from blood. The chain recombines TRBV3-1 with TRBJ1-3, with D perhaps matching TRBD1 (6 bases). The receptor was derived from a man in his 60s in good health. The CDR3 DNA sequence: TGTGCCAGCAGCCAATCCTCGTCGGGGGGCTCGGGAAACACCATATATTTT. Translated: CASSQSSSGGSGNTIYF. Using reference TRBV3-1 and TRBJ1-3 for the parts outside the CDR3, the full variable domain is DTAVSQTPKYLVTQMGNDKSIKCEQNLGHDTMYWYKQDSKKFLKIMFSYNNKELIINETVPNRFSPKSPDKAHLNLHINSLELGDSAVYFCASSQSSSGGSGNTIYFGEGSWLTVV.